One and the same sample provided the 21 T cell receptor beta chains below, sequenced in a study of blood T cell repertoires in COVID-19. Repertoires were generated with immunoSEQ multiplex PCR, while TCRdb's copy carries only in-frame clones and drops some. The profile covers around 300,000 clones, with roughly 84% appearing a single time and 1% taken by the ten largest. Sequenced input: peripheral blood. The receptors shown here come from a man in his forties or fifties with active or convalescent COVID-19.

The chain links TRBV19 to TRBJ2-3; no clear D. V lost 3 bases and J 1 base, leaving 5 bases between the germline ends. Germline V gene sequence: CDR1 LNHDA, CDR2 SQIVND (reference sequence). The CDR3 has 13 amino acids. DNA of the CDR3: TGTGCCAGTAGTATGCCAGGCACAGATACGCAGTATTTT. Translation gives CASSMPGTDTQYF.

This clone was seen more than once but under ten times. V is TRBV6-5 and J is TRBJ1-6; 8 bases are shared with TRBD1. Germline V lookup: CDR1 MNHEY, CDR2 SVGAGI. The CDR3 length is 14 residues. The V gene end was trimmed by 6 bases and the J gene end by 6 bases; junction bases not matched to a gene: 4. CDR3 residues: CASSRQGLNSPLHF. The CDR3 region has the DNA TGTGCCAGCAGCAGACAGGGGCTTAATTCACCCCTCCACTTT.

The chain has TRBV13 and TRBJ2-1, with TRBD1 as a possible D gene (7 bases). CDR3 length equals 14 residues. CDR1 PRHDT and CDR2 FYEKMQ come from the germline V gene (reference sequence). Trimming stripped 8 bases from V and 2 bases from J, with 13 bases between. In DNA, the CDR3 is TGTGCCAGCCTCTGGAGGGGGCCCTACAATGAGCAGTTCTTC. Its protein product is CASLWRGPYNEQFF.

The genes are TRBV5-1 and TRBJ2-5; D remains unclear. The CDR3 runs 11 residues. CDR1 and CDR2 from the germline V gene are SGHRS and YFSETQ. Trimming stripped 4 bases from V and 2 bases from J, with 3 bases between. CDR3 protein: CASSTQETQYF. The DNA of the CDR3 is TGCGCCAGCAGCACACAAGAGACCCAGTACTTC.

For this clone: Other DNA sequences in the same sample also yield this CDR3. The gene calls are TRBV18 and TRBJ1-1; tentative D call: TRBD1 (6 bases). Germline CDR1 reads KGHSH; CDR2 reads LQKENI. V was pared by 6 bases and J by 0 bases, with 11 bases between. This CDR3 spans 14 amino acids. Written as DNA, the CDR3 is TGTGCCAGCTCGTCGACAGGTTTGAACACTGAAGCTTTCTTT. It encodes CASSSTGLNTEAFF.

The rearrangement uses TRBV5-1 and TRBJ1-1; TRBD1 aligns across 10 bases. From germline, CDR1 is SGHRS and CDR2 YFSETQ. V lost 0 bases, J lost 6 bases, and 8 bases stayed unmatched. CDR3 size: 16 residues. The DNA of the CDR3 is TGCGCCAGCAGCTTGGGGGGACAGGGGCGTTTGTCTGAAGCTTTCTTT. This translates into CASSLGGQGRLSEAFF.

This chain connects TRBV2 to TRBJ1-4; the D gene is possibly TRBD1 (6 bases). CDR1 and CDR2 from the germline V gene are SNHLY and FYNNEI. Trimming left V 7 bases short and J 7 bases short, with 13 bases between. CDR3 length: 13 amino acids. The CDR3 protein is CASNGQRGEKLFF. DNA of the CDR3: TGTGCCAGCAATGGACAGAGAGGTGAAAAACTGTTTTTT.

V and J are TRBV27 and TRBJ1-2, with unresolved D. The V end was cut by 3 bases, the J end by 7 bases, with 18 bases between. The CDR3 extends over 15 amino acids. The germline V gene encodes CDR1 MNHEY and CDR2 SMNVEV (reference sequence). CDR3 DNA sequence: TGTGCCAGCAGTTTTACTACCCCTTTGACGGGTGGCTACACCTTC. Translating gives CASSFTTPLTGGYTF.

The CDR3 sequence is CASRETSGGYNEQFF. CDR3 DNA: TGTGCCAGCAGGGAAACTAGCGGGGGCTACAATGAGCAGTTCTTC. The V gene is TRBV27, the J gene TRBJ2-1; TRBD2 matches at 11 bases. The length of the CDR3 is 15 residues. Losses at the gene ends were 6 bases for V and 3 bases for J; bases not matched to a gene: 4. CDR1 MNHEY and CDR2 SMNVEV come from the germline V gene (reference sequence).

J is TRBJ2-3 and V is TRBV29-1, with 14 bases fitting TRBD2. The CDR3 loop spans 18 amino acids. V lost 5 bases to trimming and J lost 1 base; unmatched junction nucleotides: 11. Germline assignment: CDR1 SQVTM and CDR2 ANQGSEA. DNA of the CDR3: TGCAGCGTTATCGGGACTAGCGGGAGTATGGTGGGCACAGATACGCAGTATTTT. The encoded protein is CSVIGTSGSMVGTDTQYF.

V is TRBV6-5 and J is TRBJ2-7, with TRBD2 as a possible D gene (5 bases). The CDR3 extends over 12 amino acids. V was pared by 4 bases and J by 5 bases, with 9 bases between. Germline CDR1 MNHEY, CDR2 SVGAGI. Written as DNA, the CDR3 is TGTGCCAGCAGTTCCCAGAGGGACGAGCAGTACTTC. Translating it yields CASSSQRDEQYF.

The rearrangement links TRBV10-3 to TRBJ2-1; 13 nucleotides match TRBD2. V lost 6 bases to trimming and J lost 10 bases; unmatched junction nucleotides: 6. CDR1 and CDR2 (germline): ENHRY, SYGVKD. This CDR3 has 14 residues. The CDR3 region is CAIREGLAGREQFF. CDR3 nucleotide sequence: TGTGCCATCAGAGAGGGACTAGCGGGACGGGAGCAGTTCTTC.

V and J are TRBV10-2 and TRBJ1-6; D is uncertain. The germline CDR1 and CDR2 sequences are WSHSY and SAAADI. CDR3 size: 13 residues. Trimming took 0 bases from V and 7 from J, leaving 4 bases between them. The DNA of the CDR3 is TGCGCCAGCAGTGAGTCGAGAAATTCACCCCTCCACTTT. Amino acids: CASSESRNSPLHF.

The J gene is TRBJ2-2, the V gene TRBV6-5; D unclear. The germline CDR1 and CDR2 sequences are MNHEY and SVGAGI. The V and J ends lost 2 bases and 3 bases respectively, with 4 bases between them. The CDR3 is made up of 13 amino acids. For the CDR3, the DNA is TGTGCCAGCAGTTACCCCGACACCGGGGAGCTGTTTTTT. Its protein product is CASSYPDTGELFF.

This chain uses TRBV9 with TRBJ2-7, with TRBD1 matching 10 bases. Germline CDR1 is SGDLS and CDR2 is YYNGEE. With 2 bases clipped from V and 8 bases from J, the junction kept 10 bases outside the gene matches. There are 15 residues in the CDR3. CDR3 bases: TGTGCCAGCAGCGTGACCGGGACAGGGGCCCCCAAGCAGTACTTC. This translates into CASSVTGTGAPKQYF.

The chain recombines TRBV9 with TRBJ2-3, with 8 bases matching TRBD1. This CDR3 is 17 amino acids long. Germline V gene lookup returns CDR1 SGDLS and CDR2 YYNGEE. V trimming: 4 bases; J trimming: 4 bases; junction bases outside the gene matches: 14. This CDR3 is CASSPPGQASSADTQYF. The DNA of the CDR3 is TGTGCCAGCAGCCCCCCGGGACAGGCTTCCAGCGCAGATACGCAGTATTTT.

The V gene is TRBV28, the J gene TRBJ2-6, with D possibly TRBD2 on 6 matching bases. The CDR3 sequence is 15 residues long. The V gene lost 6 bases and the J gene lost 3 bases, with 12 bases spanning the gap. The germline gives CDR1 MDHEN, CDR2 SYDVKM. The DNA for the CDR3 is TGTGCCAGCAGCCCATGGGGAGGTGGGGCCAACGTCCTGACTTTC. Residues: CASSPWGGGANVLTF.

This sequence joins TRBV11-1 and TRBJ1-1; a weak D match, TRBD1 (6 bases). Per the germline V gene, CDR1 is SGHAT and CDR2 is FQDESV (reference sequence). Trimming stripped 3 bases from V and 3 bases from J, with 17 bases between. CDR3 length equals 16 residues. In DNA form, the CDR3 reads TGTGCCAGCAGCTTTAGCGGGGGCAGCCACTACACTGAAGCTTTCTTT. Translated: CASSFSGGSHYTEAFF.

The rearrangement links TRBV11-2 to TRBJ2-7; 15 bases align to TRBD2. The CDR3 runs 18 residues. The ends lost 5 bases at V and 5 bases at J; junction bases unmatched: 13. CDR1 and CDR2 from the germline V gene are SGHAT and FQNNGV. The CDR3: CASSPPLGLAGGVDEQYF. CDR3 DNA sequence: TGTGCCAGCAGCCCGCCCCTAGGACTAGCGGGAGGGGTCGACGAGCAGTACTTC. Complete variable domain (other parts from reference TRBV11-2 and TRBJ2-7): EAGVAQSPRYKIIEKRQSVAFWCNPISGHATLYWYQQILGQGPKLLIQFQNNGVVDDSQLPKDRFSAERLKGVDSTLKIQPAKLEDSAVYLCASSPPLGLAGGVDEQYFGPGTRLTVT.

The chain has TRBV18 and TRBJ1-5; D not certain. This CDR3 region has 13 residues. Deletions cut 5 bases from V and 5 bases from J, with 10 bases between. Per germline, CDR1 KGHSH and CDR2 LQKENI. CDR3 DNA: TGTGCCAGCTCAAACTACAAGGATCAGCCCCAGCATTTT. Protein product: CASSNYKDQPQHF.

This chain connects TRBV6-5 to TRBJ2-3; D is ambiguous. V was cut by 2 bases and J by 0 bases, with 6 bases left in between. The CDR3 has 14 amino acids. Germline CDR1 and CDR2: MNHEY and SVGAGI. Here the CDR3 reads CASSYGLSTDTQYF. The CDR3 DNA sequence: TGTGCCAGCAGTTACGGGCTTAGCACAGATACGCAGTATTTT.